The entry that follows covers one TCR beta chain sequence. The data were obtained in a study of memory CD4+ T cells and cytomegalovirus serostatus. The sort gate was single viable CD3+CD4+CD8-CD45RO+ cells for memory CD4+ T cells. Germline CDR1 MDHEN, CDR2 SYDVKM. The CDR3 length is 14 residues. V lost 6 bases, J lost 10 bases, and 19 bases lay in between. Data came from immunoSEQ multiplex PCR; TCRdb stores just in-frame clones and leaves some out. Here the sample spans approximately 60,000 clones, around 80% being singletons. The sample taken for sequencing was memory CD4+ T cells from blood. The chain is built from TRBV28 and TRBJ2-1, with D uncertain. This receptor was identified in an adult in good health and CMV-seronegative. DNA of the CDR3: TGTGCCAGCAGGCATGGGGTAGGTCGGGTAGAGCAGTTCTTC. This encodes CASRHGVGRVEQFF.